This T cell receptor (beta chain) is from a study of OX40 agonist ivuxolimab in advanced cancers. Findings of the study overall: Among the lowest peripheral clonal expansion occurred in 0.1-3.0 mg/kg partial responders. Both CD4+ and CD8+ T cell populations in blood had undergone clonal expansion by week 6 at 0.1 to 3.0 mg/kg.

A remark on this clone: The target antigen is unknown.

Assay: immunoSEQ multiplex PCR; the TCRdb copy retains only in-frame clones and omits some. The data contain approximately 120,000 clones, less than 95% of them singletons. V dropped 5 bases and J dropped 2 bases, with 12 bases sitting between them. Germline V gives CDR1 LGHNA, CDR2 YSLEER. CDR3 size: 14 residues. This clonotype was sampled from an adult with an advanced solid tumor such as melanoma, head and neck, liver or kidney cancer. The chain is built from TRBV4-3 and TRBJ1-2, with D tentatively TRBD1 (5 bases). Sequenced here: CD4+ or CD8+ T cells sorted from blood, sampled in a trial of the OX40 agonist ivuxolimab. CDR3 amino acids: CASSFRDGNYGYTF. As DNA, the CDR3 is TGCGCCAGCAGCTTCCGGGACGGCAACTATGGCTACACCTTC.